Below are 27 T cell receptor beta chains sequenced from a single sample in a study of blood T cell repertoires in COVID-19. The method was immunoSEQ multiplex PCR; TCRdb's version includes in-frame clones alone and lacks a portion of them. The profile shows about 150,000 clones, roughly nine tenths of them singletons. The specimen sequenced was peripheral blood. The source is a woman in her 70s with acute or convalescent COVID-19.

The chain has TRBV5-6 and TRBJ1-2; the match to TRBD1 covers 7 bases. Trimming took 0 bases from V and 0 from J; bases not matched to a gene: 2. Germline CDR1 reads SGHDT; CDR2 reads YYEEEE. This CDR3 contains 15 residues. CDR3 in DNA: TGTGCCAGCAGCTTGGGACAGGGTGCTAACTATGGCTACACCTTC. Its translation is CASSLGQGANYGYTF.

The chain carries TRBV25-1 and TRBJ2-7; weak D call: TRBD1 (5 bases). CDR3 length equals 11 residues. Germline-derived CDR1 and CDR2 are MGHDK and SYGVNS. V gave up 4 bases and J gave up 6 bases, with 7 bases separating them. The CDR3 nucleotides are TGTGCCAGCAGTGTTAGGGGCGAGCAGTACTTC. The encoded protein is CASSVRGEQYF.

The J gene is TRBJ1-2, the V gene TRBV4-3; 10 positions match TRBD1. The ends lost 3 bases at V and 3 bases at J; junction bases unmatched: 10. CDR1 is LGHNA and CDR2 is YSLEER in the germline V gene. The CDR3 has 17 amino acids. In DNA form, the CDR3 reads TGCGCCAGCAGCCAGAGCCCGACAGGGGGCGCGGACTATGGCTACACCTTC. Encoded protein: CASSQSPTGGADYGYTF.

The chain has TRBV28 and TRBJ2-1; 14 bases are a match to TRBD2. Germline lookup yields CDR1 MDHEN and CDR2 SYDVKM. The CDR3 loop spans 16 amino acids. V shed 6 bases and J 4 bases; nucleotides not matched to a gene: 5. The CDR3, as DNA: TGTGCCAGCAGGGCCGGGACTAGCGGGGGTTACAATGAGCAGTTCTTC. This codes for CASRAGTSGGYNEQFF.

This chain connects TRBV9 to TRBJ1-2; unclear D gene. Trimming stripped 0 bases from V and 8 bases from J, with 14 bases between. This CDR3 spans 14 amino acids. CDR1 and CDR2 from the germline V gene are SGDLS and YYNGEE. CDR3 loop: CASSVAGWRGGYTF. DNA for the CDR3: TGTGCCAGCAGCGTAGCGGGGTGGAGAGGGGGCTACACCTTC.

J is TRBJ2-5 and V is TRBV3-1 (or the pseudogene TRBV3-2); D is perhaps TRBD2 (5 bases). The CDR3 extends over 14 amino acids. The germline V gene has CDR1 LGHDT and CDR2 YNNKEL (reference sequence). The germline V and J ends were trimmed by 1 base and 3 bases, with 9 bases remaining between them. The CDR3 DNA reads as TGTGCCAGCAGCCAAGTATTCGGGAAAGAGACCCAGTACTTC. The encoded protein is CASSQVFGKETQYF.

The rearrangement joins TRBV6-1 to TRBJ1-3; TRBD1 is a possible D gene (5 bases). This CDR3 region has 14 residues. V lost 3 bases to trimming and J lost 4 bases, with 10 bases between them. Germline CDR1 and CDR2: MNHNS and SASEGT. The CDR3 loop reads CASSDGGAGNTIYF. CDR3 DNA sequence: TGTGCCAGCAGTGACGGCGGGGCGGGAAACACCATATATTTT.

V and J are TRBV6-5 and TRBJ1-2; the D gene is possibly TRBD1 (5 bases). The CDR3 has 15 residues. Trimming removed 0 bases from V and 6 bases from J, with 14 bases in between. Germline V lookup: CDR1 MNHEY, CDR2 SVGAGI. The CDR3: CASSYSPAGYNGYTF. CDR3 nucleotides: TGTGCCAGCAGTTACTCCCCGGCAGGGTATAATGGCTACACCTTC.

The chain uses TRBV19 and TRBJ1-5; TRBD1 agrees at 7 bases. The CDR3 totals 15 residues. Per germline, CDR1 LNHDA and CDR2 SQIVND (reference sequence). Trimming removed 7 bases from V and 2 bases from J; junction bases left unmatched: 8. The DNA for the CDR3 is TGTGCCAGTATGGCAGAAGGGGGCCGCAATCAGCCCCAGCATTTT. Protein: CASMAEGGRNQPQHF.

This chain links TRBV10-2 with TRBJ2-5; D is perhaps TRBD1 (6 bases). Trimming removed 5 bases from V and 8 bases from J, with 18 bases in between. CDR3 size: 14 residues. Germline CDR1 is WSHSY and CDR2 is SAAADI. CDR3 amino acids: CASSSPGQHQTQYF. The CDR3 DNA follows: TGCGCCAGCAGTAGCCCGGGACAACACCAAACCCAGTACTTC.

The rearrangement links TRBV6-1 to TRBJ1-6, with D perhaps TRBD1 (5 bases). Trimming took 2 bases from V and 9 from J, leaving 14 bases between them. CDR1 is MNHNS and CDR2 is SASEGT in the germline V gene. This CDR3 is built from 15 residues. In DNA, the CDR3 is TGTGCCAGCAGTGAACTGTCAGGGCAGGGTTCACCCCTCCACTTT. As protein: CASSELSGQGSPLHF.

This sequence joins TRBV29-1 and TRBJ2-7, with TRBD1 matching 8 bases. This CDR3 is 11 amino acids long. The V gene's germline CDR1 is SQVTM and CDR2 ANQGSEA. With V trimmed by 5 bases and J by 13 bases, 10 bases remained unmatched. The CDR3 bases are TGCAGCGTTAGCACAGGGGGGAACTTTTACGTC. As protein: CSVSTGGNFYV.

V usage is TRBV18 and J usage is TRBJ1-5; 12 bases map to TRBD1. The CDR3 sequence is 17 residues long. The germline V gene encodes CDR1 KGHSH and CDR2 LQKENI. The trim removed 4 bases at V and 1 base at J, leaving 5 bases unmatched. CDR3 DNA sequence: TGTGCCAGCTCACTTTCCGGGACAGGGGGCAGCAATCAGCCCCAGCATTTT. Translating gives CASSLSGTGGSNQPQHF. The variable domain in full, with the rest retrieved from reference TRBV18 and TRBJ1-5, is NAGVMQNPRHLVRRRGQEARLRCSPMKGHSHVYWYRQLPEEGLKFMVYLQKENIIDESGMPKERFSAEFPKEGPSILRIQQVVRGDSAAYFCASSLSGTGGSNQPQHFGDGTRLSIL.

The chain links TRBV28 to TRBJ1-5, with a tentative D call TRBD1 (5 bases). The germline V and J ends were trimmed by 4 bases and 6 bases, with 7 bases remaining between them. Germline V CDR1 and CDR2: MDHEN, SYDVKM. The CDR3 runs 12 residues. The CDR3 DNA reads TGTGCCAGCAGTTCAAGGGGTCAGCCCCAGCATTTT. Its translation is CASSSRGQPQHF. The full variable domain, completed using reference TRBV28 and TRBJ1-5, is DVKVTQSSRYLVKRTGEKVFLECVQDMDHENMFWYRQDPGLGLRLIYFSYDVKMKEKGDIPEGYSVSREKKERFSLILESASTNQTSMYLCASSSRGQPQHFGDGTRLSIL.

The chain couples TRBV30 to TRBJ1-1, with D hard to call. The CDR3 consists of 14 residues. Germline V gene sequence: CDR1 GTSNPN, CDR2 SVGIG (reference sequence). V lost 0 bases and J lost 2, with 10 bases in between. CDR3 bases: TGTGCCTGGAGTGTATACATCCCTAACACTGAAGCTTTCTTT. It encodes CAWSVYIPNTEAFF. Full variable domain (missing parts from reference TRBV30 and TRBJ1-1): SQTIHQWPATLVQPVGSPLSLECTVEGTSNPNLYWYRQAAGRGLQLLFYSVGIGQISSEVPQNLSASRPQDRQFILSSKKLLLSDSGFYLCAWSVYIPNTEAFFGQGTRLTVV.

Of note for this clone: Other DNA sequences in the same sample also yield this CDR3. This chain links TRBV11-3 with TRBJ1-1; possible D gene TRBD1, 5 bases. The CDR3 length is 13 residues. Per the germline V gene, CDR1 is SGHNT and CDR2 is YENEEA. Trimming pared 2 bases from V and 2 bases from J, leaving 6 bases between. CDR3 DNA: TGTGCCAGCAGCTTAACAGGTAACACTGAAGCTTTCTTT. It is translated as CASSLTGNTEAFF.

The CDR3 nucleotides read TGTGCCATTGCCGGGACAGGGTTAAATGAGCAGTTCTTC. Its protein product is CAIAGTGLNEQFF. The chain uses TRBV10-3 and TRBJ2-1, with TRBD1 matching over 9 bases. From germline, CDR1 is ENHRY and CDR2 SYGVKD. The V gene end was trimmed by 9 bases and the J gene end by 7 bases; junction bases not matched to a gene: 7. The CDR3 length is 13 residues.

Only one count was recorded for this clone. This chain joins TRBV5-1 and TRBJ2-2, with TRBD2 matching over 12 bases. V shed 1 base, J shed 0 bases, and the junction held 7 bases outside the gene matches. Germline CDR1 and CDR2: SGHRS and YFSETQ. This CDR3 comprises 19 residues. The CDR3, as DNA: TGCGCCAGCAGCTTGACTAGCGGGGGGTTGATAACGAACACCGGGGAGCTGTTTTTT. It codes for CASSLTSGGLITNTGELFF.

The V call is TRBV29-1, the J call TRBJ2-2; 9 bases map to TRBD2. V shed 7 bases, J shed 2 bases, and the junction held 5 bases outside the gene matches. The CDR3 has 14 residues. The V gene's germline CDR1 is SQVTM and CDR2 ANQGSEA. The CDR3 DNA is TGCAGCGCCTCTAGCGGGACTAACACCGGGGAGCTGTTTTTT. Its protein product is CSASSGTNTGELFF.

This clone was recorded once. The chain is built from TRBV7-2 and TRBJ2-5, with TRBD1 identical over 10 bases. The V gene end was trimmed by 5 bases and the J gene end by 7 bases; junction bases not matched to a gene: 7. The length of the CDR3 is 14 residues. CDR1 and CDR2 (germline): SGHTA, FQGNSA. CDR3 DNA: TGTGCCAGCAGCCCGACAGGGGGCGTTGGGACCCAGTACTTC. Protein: CASSPTGGVGTQYF.

In DNA, the CDR3 is TGTGCCAGCAGCAAAGCGGCACGGGTGAACACTGAAGCTTTCTTT. Protein sequence: CASSKAARVNTEAFF. This rearrangement joins TRBV21-1 to TRBJ1-1. TRBV21-1 is classified as a pseudogene. The CDR3 is made up of 15 amino acids.

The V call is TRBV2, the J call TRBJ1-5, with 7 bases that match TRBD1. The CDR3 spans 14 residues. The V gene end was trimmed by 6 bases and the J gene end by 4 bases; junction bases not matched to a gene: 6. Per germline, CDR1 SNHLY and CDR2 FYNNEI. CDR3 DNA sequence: TGTGCCAGCAGAGACAGGGTGGCGAATCAGCCCCAGCATTTT. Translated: CASRDRVANQPQHF. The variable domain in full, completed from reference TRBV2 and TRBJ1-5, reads EPEVTQTPSHQVTQMGQEVILRCVPISNHLYFYWYRQILGQKVEFLVSFYNNEISEKSEIFDDQFSVERPDGSNFTLKIRSTKLEDSAMYFCASRDRVANQPQHFGDGTRLSIL.

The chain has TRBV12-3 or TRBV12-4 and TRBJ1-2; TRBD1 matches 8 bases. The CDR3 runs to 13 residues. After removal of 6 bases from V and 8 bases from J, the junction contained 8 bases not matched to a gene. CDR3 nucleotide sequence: TGTGCCAGCAGACCCACAGGGGGGCAAGGCTACACCTTC. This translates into CASRPTGGQGYTF.

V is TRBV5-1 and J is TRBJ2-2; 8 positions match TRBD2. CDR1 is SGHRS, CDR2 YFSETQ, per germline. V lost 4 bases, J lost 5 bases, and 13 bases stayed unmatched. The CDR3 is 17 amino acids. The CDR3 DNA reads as TGCGCCAGCAGCCCGAGCGGGGGTGGCGCAGTAACCGGGGAGCTGTTTTTT. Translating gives CASSPSGGGAVTGELFF.

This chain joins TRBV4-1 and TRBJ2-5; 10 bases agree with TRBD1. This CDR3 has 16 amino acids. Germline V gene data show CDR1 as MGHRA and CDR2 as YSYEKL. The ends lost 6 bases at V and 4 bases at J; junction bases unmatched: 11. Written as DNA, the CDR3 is TGCGCCAGCAGGGAAACCCCGGACAGGGGGGGAGAGACCCAGTACTTC. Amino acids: CASRETPDRGGETQYF.

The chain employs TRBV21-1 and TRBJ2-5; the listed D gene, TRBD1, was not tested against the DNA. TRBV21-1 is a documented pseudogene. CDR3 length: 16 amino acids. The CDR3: CASSKARQQSQETQYF. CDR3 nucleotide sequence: TGTGCCAGCAGCAAAGCCCGACAGCAAAGCCAAGAGACCCAGTACTTC.

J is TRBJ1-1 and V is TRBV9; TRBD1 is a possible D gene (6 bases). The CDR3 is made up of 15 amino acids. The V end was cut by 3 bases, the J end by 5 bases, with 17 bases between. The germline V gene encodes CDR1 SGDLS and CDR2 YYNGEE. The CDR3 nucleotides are TGTGCCAGCAGCGGCCCCCTGGGGGCACGAACTGAAGCTTTCTTT. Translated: CASSGPLGARTEAFF.